This entry concerns a single T cell receptor beta chain. The CDR3 extends over 14 amino acids. Trimming shortened V by 3 bases and J by 10 bases, and 16 bases separated the two germline ends. Germline V CDR1 and CDR2: SGHTA, FQGTGA. This entry comes from a study of blood T cell repertoires in COVID-19. The method was immunoSEQ multiplex PCR; TCRdb's version includes in-frame clones alone and lacks a portion of them. The data contain 45,000 to 50,000 clones, approximately 88% of them seen just once; the ten biggest clones take up around 8.6%. The chain recombines TRBV7-3 with TRBJ2-1; D unclear. Sequencing used peripheral blood. This receptor was identified in a man between 45 and 60 years old with acute or convalescent COVID-19. The CDR3 bases are TGTGCCAGCAGCTTGTACCCGGCGAGCGCGGAGCAGTTCTTC. Translation gives CASSLYPASAEQFF.